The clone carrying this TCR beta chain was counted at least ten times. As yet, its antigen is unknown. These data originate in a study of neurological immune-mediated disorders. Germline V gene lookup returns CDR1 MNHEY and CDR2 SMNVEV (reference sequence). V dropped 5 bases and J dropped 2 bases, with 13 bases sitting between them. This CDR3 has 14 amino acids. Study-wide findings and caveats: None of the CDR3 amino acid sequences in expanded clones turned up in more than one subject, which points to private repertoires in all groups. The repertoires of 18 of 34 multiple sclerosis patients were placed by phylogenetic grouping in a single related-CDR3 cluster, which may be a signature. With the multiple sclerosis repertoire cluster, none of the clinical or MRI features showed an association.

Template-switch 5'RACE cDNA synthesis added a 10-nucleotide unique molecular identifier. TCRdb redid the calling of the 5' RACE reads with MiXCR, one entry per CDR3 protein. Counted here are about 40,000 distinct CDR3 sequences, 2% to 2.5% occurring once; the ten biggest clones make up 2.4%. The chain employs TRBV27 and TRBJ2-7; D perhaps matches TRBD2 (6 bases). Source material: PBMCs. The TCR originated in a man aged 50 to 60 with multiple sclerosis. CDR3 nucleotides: TGTGCCAGCAGTCACGGGACTTTCCCCTACGAGCAGTACTTC. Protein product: CASSHGTFPYEQYF.